The 7 T cell receptor beta chains listed next were all sequenced from one sample in a study of T cell responses to AZD1222 COVID-19 vaccine. Generated by immunoSEQ multiplex PCR, the TCRdb table keeps only in-frame clones and is missing some. The data hold 90,000 to 150,000 clones, with about nine tenths observed a single time. The sequences come from peripheral blood, collected 28 days after the second AZD1222 dose. Receptors originate from an adult who received the AZD1222 COVID-19 vaccine.

DNA for the CDR3: TGCAGTGTCGGAGGCTACAATGAGCAGTTCTTC. Its protein product is CSVGGYNEQFF. V usage is TRBV20-1 and J usage is TRBJ2-1; D possibly corresponds to TRBD2 (5 bases). This CDR3 has 11 residues. CDR1 DFQATT and CDR2 SNEGSKA come from the germline V gene (reference sequence). V lost 7 bases and J lost 3, with 7 bases in between.

The chain uses TRBV18 and TRBJ2-1; D is undetermined. CDR1 and CDR2 from the germline V gene are KGHSH and LQKENI. This CDR3 has 14 residues. V was trimmed by 3 bases and J by 9 bases, leaving 15 bases between them. The CDR3 region has the DNA TGTGCCAGCTCACCCCTGATTGGGCTGGGTGAGCAGTTCTTC. It codes for CASSPLIGLGEQFF.

The chain links TRBV5-6 to TRBJ1-1, with D hard to call. Trimming cost V 1 base and J 10 bases, with 8 bases left between them. There are 11 residues in the CDR3. From germline, CDR1 is SGHDT and CDR2 YYEEEE. CDR3 sequence (DNA): TGTGCCAGCAGCTTGTATGGCTCAGCTTTCTTT. This encodes CASSLYGSAFF.

The gene calls are TRBV7-2 and TRBJ1-3; TRBD1 matches at 8 bases. CDR3 size: 14 residues. Trimming took 4 bases from V and 3 from J; bases not matched to a gene: 2. Per the germline V gene, CDR1 is SGHTA and CDR2 is FQGNSA. The chain's CDR3 is CASSYGTGGNTIYF. Written as DNA, the CDR3 is TGTGCCAGCAGCTACGGGACAGGTGGAAACACCATATATTTT.

The rearrangement uses TRBV4-3 and TRBJ1-3; D gene uncertain. The germline V and J ends were trimmed by 0 bases and 0 bases, with 18 bases remaining between them. Germline lookup yields CDR1 LGHNA and CDR2 YSLEER. The length of the CDR3 is 19 residues. The CDR3 bases are TGCGCCAGCAGCCAAGAGGCAACAGCCTTTCTTTACTCTGGAAACACCATATATTTT. Translating gives CASSQEATAFLYSGNTIYF.

The CDR3 region has the DNA TGCAGCGTTATCCCCACAGGGGGGGGTGAAAAACTGTTTTTT. Residues: CSVIPTGGGEKLFF. V gene TRBV29-1 combines with J gene TRBJ1-4; 8 bases agree with TRBD1. The CDR3 runs to 14 residues. Unmatched junction bases numbered 9, after V lost 5 bases and J lost 7 bases. Germline lookup yields CDR1 SQVTM and CDR2 ANQGSEA.

The chain has TRBV6-2 or TRBV6-3 and TRBJ2-5; 7 nucleotides match TRBD2. The V and J ends lost 2 bases and 1 base, in that order; junction bases with no gene match: 10. This CDR3 comprises 17 residues. CDR1 is MNHEY and CDR2 is SVGEGT in the germline V gene. The CDR3 sequence is CASSYRPLGGVQETQYF. CDR3 DNA: TGTGCCAGCAGTTACCGACCTCTTGGGGGGGTCCAAGAGACCCAGTACTTC.